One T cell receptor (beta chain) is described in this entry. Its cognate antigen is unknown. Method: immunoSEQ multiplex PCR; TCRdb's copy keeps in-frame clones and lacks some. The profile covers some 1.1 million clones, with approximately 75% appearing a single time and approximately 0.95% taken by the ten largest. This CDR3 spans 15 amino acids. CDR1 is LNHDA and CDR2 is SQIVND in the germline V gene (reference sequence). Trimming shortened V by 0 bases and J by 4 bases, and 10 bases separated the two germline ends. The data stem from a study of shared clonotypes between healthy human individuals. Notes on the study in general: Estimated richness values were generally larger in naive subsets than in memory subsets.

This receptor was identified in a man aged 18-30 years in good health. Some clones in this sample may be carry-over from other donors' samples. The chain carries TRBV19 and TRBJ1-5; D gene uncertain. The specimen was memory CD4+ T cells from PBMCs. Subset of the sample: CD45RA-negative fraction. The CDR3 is CASSIDPQKNQPQHF. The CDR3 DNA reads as TGTGCCAGTAGTATAGATCCCCAGAAGAATCAGCCCCAGCATTTT.